This T cell receptor (beta chain) derives from a study of blood T cell repertoires in COVID-19. The junction had 9 bases not matched to a gene; V was cut back by 0 bases and J by 7 bases. The germline V gene has CDR1 SGHRS and CDR2 YFSETQ. This CDR3 is built from 16 residues. Libraries were prepared by immunoSEQ multiplex PCR; TCRdb keeps only in-frame clonotypes and omits some of them. Of some 75,000 clones in the sample, roughly 88% were seen once. The chain joins TRBV5-1 to TRBJ2-3; TRBD2 agrees at 9 bases. The material sequenced was peripheral blood. This receptor was identified in a man in his 70s with active or convalescent COVID-19. CDR3: CASSLGSSGGINTQYF. The CDR3 region has the DNA TGCGCCAGCAGCTTGGGGTCGAGCGGGGGGATAAATACGCAGTATTTT. The variable domain in full, completed from reference TRBV5-1 and TRBJ2-3, reads KAGVTQTPRYLIKTRGQQVTLSCSPISGHRSVSWYQQTPGQGLQFLFEYFSETQRNKGNFPGRFSGRQFSNSRSEMNVSTLELGDSALYLCASSLGSSGGINTQYFGPGTRLTVL.